These 3 T cell receptor beta chains were sequenced from one sample in a study of blood T cell repertoires in COVID-19 (dated by TCRdb to the early 2020s). The library was generated by the immunoSEQ multiplex PCR assay. Entries here come from immuneACCESS through TCRdb and include only in-frame sequences with V and J called. Some clones fail to appear in such tables; in the studies checked, an unresolved V gene covers under half of the shortfall, and the cause of the remainder is unknown. The sample includes about 220,000 clones, with 75% to 85% observed a single time. The ten largest make up about 13% of the sample. Sample: peripheral blood. Every receptor here comes from a human donor in a cohort sampled during active COVID-19.

The gene calls are TRBV29-1 and TRBJ1-2, with D unresolved. The CDR3 is 11 amino acids. Trimming left V 5 bases short and J 8 bases short, with 12 bases between. Looked up from germline, CDR1 is SQVTM and CDR2 is ANQGSEA. The CDR3 DNA follows: TGCAGCGTTTATCCCCTCAGGGGCTACACCTTC. It translates to CSVYPLRGYTF.

This chain connects TRBV30 to TRBJ1-4, with D possibly TRBD1 on 6 matching bases. Trimming took off 0 bases at V and 8 bases at J, with 13 bases between the two ends. The CDR3 is 14 amino acids. Looked up from germline, CDR1 is GTSNPN and CDR2 is SVGIG (reference sequence). This CDR3 is CAWSVAGGQEKLFF. In DNA, the CDR3 is TGTGCCTGGAGTGTTGCGGGGGGGCAGGAAAAACTGTTTTTT.

The V gene is TRBV11-2, the J gene TRBJ2-3, with 10 bases aligning to TRBD2. Germline CDR1 is SGHAT and CDR2 is FQNNGV. Losses at the gene ends were 4 bases for V and 3 bases for J; bases not matched to a gene: 10. CDR3 size: 17 residues. CDR3 loop: CASSSSPTSGRTDTQYF. For the CDR3, the DNA is TGTGCCAGCAGCTCCTCCCCGACTAGCGGGCGAACAGATACGCAGTATTTT. The full variable domain, rest sourced from reference TRBV11-2 and TRBJ2-3, is EAGVAQSPRYKIIEKRQSVAFWCNPISGHATLYWYQQILGQGPKLLIQFQNNGVVDDSQLPKDRFSAERLKGVDSTLKIQPAKLEDSAVYLCASSSSPTSGRTDTQYFGPGTRLTVL.